This T cell receptor beta chain appears in the sequencing data of a study of blood T cell repertoires in COVID-19. Study overall: From T cells, B-cell-depleted T cells, or PBMCs came the material, which was cDNA or gDNA.

V lost 5 bases and J lost 0, with 24 bases in between. The CDR3 covers 19 residues. Germline-derived CDR1 and CDR2 are KGHSH and LQKENI. In the original processing: Amplified reference gene primers provided the basis for estimating nucleated cell counts. Clones were sequenced by immunoSEQ multiplex PCR, and TCRdb holds only the in-frame ones, with some missing. V and J calls plus clone size are reproduced from that table; the DNA served to infer D and trimming. In the table there are under 300,000 clones, around 90% of which are singletons. This clonotype was sampled from a woman aged 25 to 39 who had recovered from COVID-19. Sequencing input: PBMCs or T cells enriched from blood (not recorded which). The chain joins TRBV18 to TRBJ2-3; a weak D match, TRBD1 (6 bases). The CDR3 DNA follows: TGTGCCAGCTCAGCAAACCGACAGGCGTACAGTTCTAGCACAGATACGCAGTATTTT. It specifies CASSANRQAYSSSTDTQYF. Combining the CDR3 with reference TRBV18 and TRBJ2-3 gives the whole variable domain NAGVMQNPRHLVRRRGQEARLRCSPMKGHSHVYWYRQLPEEGLKFMVYLQKENIIDESGMPKERFSAEFPKEGPSILRIQQVVRGDSAAYFCASSANRQAYSSSTDTQYFGPGTRLTVL.